This TCR beta chain was sequenced during a study of technical replicates of blood from several donors. The assay was immunoSEQ multiplex PCR, and TCRdb's table has in-frame clones only and misses some. The profile shows around 80,000 clones, about 98% of them singletons. This CDR3 comprises 15 residues. The V segment lost 7 bases and the J segment 5 bases; nucleotides outside the gene matches: 9. CDR1 is MNHEY and CDR2 is SVGAGI in the germline V gene. In this sample, this clone turned up once. The chain couples TRBV6-5 to TRBJ2-1; TRBD1 matches 9 bases. Sequences were obtained from T cells isolated from PBMCs. The sequence was obtained from a human donor in good health. CDR3 sequence (DNA): TGTGCCAGCACTCAGGGACAGGGAGGGCACAATGAGCAGTTCTTC. Translating gives CASTQGQGGHNEQFF.